This entry lists 20 T cell receptor beta chains sequenced from one sample in a study of T cell clonality in common variable immunodeficiency. Profiling relied on immunoSEQ multiplex PCR, and the TCRdb table lists in-frame clones only, not all of them. The sample was found to contain about 37,000 clones, and every one recurs. The source material was peripheral blood mononuclear cells. These receptor sequences come from a person aged 18-69 years in good health.

The table lists this clone with many counts. Read coverage stops 3 residues before the CDR3 terminus; the germline J gene supplies the remainder. This chain uses TRBV7-2 with TRBJ1-1; D unresolved. V was cut by 8 bases and J by 7 bases, with 11 bases left in between. The germline CDR1 and CDR2 sequences are SGHTA and FQGNSA. The CDR3 runs 11 residues. The sequenced part of the CDR3 DNA is TGTGCCAGCGGTCGTCCCAGTGAA. This sequence encodes CASGRPSE. The entire CDR3 protein is CASGRPSEAFF.

In this sample, this clone turned up many times. The CDR3 protein is CASSQDMDFNEQFF. The CDR3 bases that were read are TGTGCCAGCAGCCAAGACATGGACTTCAATGAG. The chain combines TRBV4-2 with TRBJ2-1, with D possibly matching TRBD2 (5 bases). The observed sequence ends 3 residues before the CDR3 terminus, with the missing tail filled in from the germline J gene. V was trimmed by 0 bases and J by 6 bases, leaving 9 bases between them. The CDR3 totals 14 residues. CDR1 and CDR2 (germline): LGHNA, YNFKEQ.

This clone was found many times. The sequence runs out 3 residues before the end of the CDR3; the remainder is reconstructed from the germline J gene. The chain has TRBV5-6 and TRBJ1-2; TRBD1 matches 8 bases. Germline lookup yields CDR1 SGHDT and CDR2 YYEEEE. The V gene end was trimmed by 2 bases and the J gene end by 5 bases; junction bases not matched to a gene: 5. The CDR3 covers 14 residues. The CDR3 loop is CASSFDRGLYGYTF. The covered CDR3 bases are TGTGCCAGCAGCTTCGACAGGGGACTATATGGC.

This clone was detected many times. The observed sequence ends 3 residues before the CDR3 terminus, with the missing tail filled in from the germline J gene. The V and J genes are TRBV6-2 or TRBV6-3 and TRBJ2-1; no reliable D call. Germline V gives CDR1 MNHEY, CDR2 SVGEGT. The CDR3 loop spans 13 amino acids. The V gene lost 0 bases and the J gene lost 6 bases, with 6 bases spanning the gap. The CDR3 DNA, read in part, is TGTGCCAGCAGTTACTCTAGCCGCAATGAG. This codes for CASSYSSRNE. The whole CDR3 sequence is CASSYSSRNEQFF.

With regard to this clone: Read data end 3 residues before the CDR3 end; the end is taken from the germline J gene. The rearrangement joins TRBV16 to TRBJ2-7, with 10 positions matching TRBD1. Losses at the gene ends were 4 bases for V and 4 bases for J; bases not matched to a gene: 1. Germline loops: CDR1 KGHSY, CDR2 FQNENV. The CDR3 sequence is 13 residues long. The sequenced part of the CDR3 DNA is TGTGCCAGCAGCCCGGGACAGGGGTACGAG. This sequence encodes CASSPGQGYE. In full, the CDR3 reads CASSPGQGYEQYF.

This clone was detected ten times or more. The observed sequence ends 3 residues before the CDR3 terminus, with the missing tail filled in from the germline J gene. The V call is TRBV14, the J call TRBJ1-6; tentative D call: TRBD1 (6 bases). Trimming cost V 0 bases and J 9 bases, with 12 bases left between them. The germline V gene encodes CDR1 SGHDN and CDR2 FVKESK. The CDR3 length is 15 residues. The CDR3 protein is CASSQDQGRASPLHF. The sequenced CDR3 bases are TGTGCCAGCAGCCAAGACCAGGGGCGAGCTTCACCC.

This clone was seen many times. The read halts 3 residues ahead of the CDR3 end, with the missing end drawn from the germline J gene. This chain joins TRBV20-1 and TRBJ2-3; 8 nucleotides line up with TRBD1. The CDR3 consists of 20 residues. Germline V gene data show CDR1 as DFQATT and CDR2 as SNEGSKA (reference sequence). V lost 0 bases to trimming and J lost 0 bases; unmatched junction nucleotides: 17. The chain's CDR3 is CSARDLGLGTGLKSTDTQYF. The DNA read from the CDR3 is TGCAGTGCTAGAGATCTGGGCCTTGGGACAGGCCTTAAAAGCACAGATACG.

A note on this clone: The CDR3 goes on 3 residues after the read ends, and that part is filled in from the germline J gene. The chain has TRBV20-1 and TRBJ1-1; TRBD1 aligns across 7 bases. The CDR3 is 11 amino acids. V lost 5 bases, J lost 6 bases, and 3 bases stayed unmatched. Germline values: CDR1 DFQATT, CDR2 SNEGSKA (reference sequence). The CDR3 sequence is CSAPGGPEAFF. The covered CDR3 bases are TGCAGTGCTCCAGGGGGACCTGAA.

This clone was counted many times. The DNA ends 3 residues before the CDR3 does, and the rest of the CDR3 is filled in from the germline J gene. V and J are TRBV20-1 and TRBJ1-5; TRBD1 matches 7 bases. The CDR3 is 20 residues long. J gave up 2 bases and V 0 bases, and 19 bases lay outside the gene matches. Looked up from germline, CDR1 is DFQATT and CDR2 is SNEGSKA (reference sequence). CDR3 residues: CSARDPLQGFPLVGNQPQHF. Incomplete CDR3 DNA: TGCAGTGCTAGAGACCCGTTACAGGGGTTTCCGTTGGTAGGCAATCAGCCC.

In its sample, this clone was seen many times. The missing CDR3 end, 3 residues past where the read stops, is filled in from the germline J gene. The genes are TRBV15 and TRBJ2-1, with D unresolved. V lost 5 bases and J lost 3, with 8 bases in between. The CDR3 runs to 13 residues. Germline CDR1 is LNHNV and CDR2 is YYDKDF (reference sequence). The CDR3 bases that were read are TGTGCCACCAGCTCTTCCGGCTACAATGAG. Its protein is CATSSSGYNE. The whole CDR3 sequence is CATSSSGYNEQFF.

This clone appeared many times. The CDR3 goes on 3 residues after the read ends, and that part is filled in from the germline J gene. The chain recombines TRBV12-3 or TRBV12-4 with TRBJ1-4; D is unclear. This CDR3 has 16 amino acids. Trimming left V 7 bases short and J 3 bases short, with 18 bases between. The sequenced part of the CDR3 DNA is TGTGCCAGCACTAACAGACAAGGGTGGGCTAATGAAAAA. The encoded protein is CASTNRQGWANEK. In full, the CDR3 reads CASTNRQGWANEKLFF.

At least ten counts were recorded for this clone. The read falls 3 residues short of the CDR3 end, and the missing part is taken from the germline J gene. The V call is TRBV20-1, the J call TRBJ2-3; perhaps TRBD2 as D (6 bases). The V end lost 2 bases, the J end lost 0 bases, and 9 bases lay between the germline ends. The germline CDR1 and CDR2 sequences are DFQATT and SNEGSKA (reference sequence). The CDR3 loop spans 14 amino acids. CDR3: CSARPGTSTDTQYF. The sequenced CDR3 bases are TGCAGTGCTAGACCGGGGACTAGCACAGATACG.

This clone appeared many times. The read ends 3 residues early relative to the CDR3; the germline J gene fills the gap. The V gene is TRBV18, the J gene TRBJ2-3; no firm D call. Deletions cut 5 bases from V and 4 bases from J, with 13 bases between. CDR3 length: 14 residues. The V gene's germline CDR1 is KGHSH and CDR2 LQKENI. The CDR3 here is CASSKLPRADTQYF. The sequenced CDR3 bases are TGTGCCAGCTCAAAACTCCCCCGGGCAGATACG.

This clone appeared many times. The CDR3 goes on 3 residues after the read ends, and that part is filled in from the germline J gene. The V gene is TRBV30, the J gene TRBJ1-6; D is perhaps TRBD1 (5 bases). Deletions cut 8 bases from V and 6 bases from J, with 17 bases between. In germline, CDR1 is GTSNPN, CDR2 SVGIG (reference sequence). CDR3 length: 14 residues. CDR3 in amino acids: CAKQNGTRNSPLHF. The sequenced CDR3 bases are TGTGCCAAACAGAACGGGACTCGTAATTCACCC. Combining the CDR3 with reference TRBV30 and TRBJ1-6 gives the whole variable domain SQTIHQWPATLVQPVGSPLSLECTVEGTSNPNLYWYRQAAGRGLQLLFYSVGIGQISSEVPQNLSASRPQDRQFILSSKKLLLSDSGFYLCAKQNGTRNSPLHFGNGTRLTVT.

Ten or more counts support this clone. Read coverage stops 3 residues before the CDR3 terminus; the germline J gene supplies the remainder. This rearrangement joins TRBV18 to TRBJ2-1; 9 nucleotides match TRBD2. CDR3 length: 14 residues. CDR1 and CDR2 from the germline V gene are KGHSH and LQKENI. V lost 7 bases to trimming and J lost 5 bases; unmatched junction nucleotides: 6. The sequenced part of the CDR3 DNA is TGTGCCAGCTTACTGACTAGCGGCGACAATGAG. Amino acid sequence: CASLLTSGDNE. The CDR3 as a whole reads CASLLTSGDNEQFF.

In its sample, this clone was seen many times. CDR3 bases read: TGTGCTAGTGGTTTGGGACACGTCTCCTACGAG. As protein: CASGLGHVSYE. The whole CDR3 protein is CASGLGHVSYEQYF. This rearrangement joins TRBV12-5 to TRBJ2-7; D unresolved. The read ends 3 residues early relative to the CDR3; the germline J gene fills the gap. There are 14 residues in the CDR3. In germline, CDR1 is LGHNT, CDR2 FRNRAP. V lost 1 base and J lost 0, with 7 bases in between.

This clone occurred a few times. The read ends 3 residues before the CDR3 terminus; that terminus is restored from the germline J gene. This chain links TRBV19 with TRBJ1-1, with 7 bases fitting TRBD1. This CDR3 is 16 amino acids long. The germline CDR1 and CDR2 sequences are LNHDA and SQIVND (reference sequence). Trimming at V came to 0 bases and at J to 6 bases, leaving 10 bases not matched to a gene. The CDR3 here is CASSIDRQGEFAEAFF. Partial CDR3 DNA: TGTGCCAGTAGTATAGATCGTCAGGGGGAGTTCGCTGAA.

This clone was counted many times. The missing CDR3 end, 3 residues past where the read stops, is filled in from the germline J gene. The rearrangement links TRBV27 to TRBJ2-3; D may be TRBD1 (6 bases). The CDR3 consists of 15 residues. V lost 5 bases, J lost 0 bases, and 12 bases lay in between. From germline, CDR1 is MNHEY and CDR2 SMNVEV (reference sequence). The CDR3 spells CASSMPGQSTDTQYF. CDR3 DNA (partial): TGTGCCAGCAGTATGCCGGGACAAAGCACAGATACG.

This clone was detected ten times or more. The read finishes 3 residues shy of the CDR3 end, and the germline J gene is used to complete it. V gene TRBV7-9 combines with J gene TRBJ2-5; tentative D call: TRBD1 (5 bases). The CDR3 covers 15 residues. Trimming removed 3 bases at V and 5 bases at J, with 16 bases between. Germline CDR1 and CDR2: SEHNR and FQNEAQ (reference sequence). The sequenced CDR3 bases are TGTGCCAGCAGCTTGGGGTCAGGGCCCGGGGAGACC. The encoded protein is CASSLGSGPGET. The entire CDR3 sequence reads CASSLGSGPGETQYF.

This clone was detected ten times or more. The CDR3 end is not reached by the read, which stops 3 residues before it; the germline J gene fills it in. The gene calls are TRBV18 and TRBJ1-2; the match to TRBD1 covers 7 bases. The CDR3 spans 14 residues. Trimming at V came to 6 bases and at J to 5 bases, leaving 9 bases not matched to a gene. Germline lookup yields CDR1 KGHSH and CDR2 LQKENI. This chain's CDR3 is CASSLDRELYGYTF. The part of the CDR3 DNA that was read is TGTGCCAGCTCGTTAGACAGGGAATTATATGGC.